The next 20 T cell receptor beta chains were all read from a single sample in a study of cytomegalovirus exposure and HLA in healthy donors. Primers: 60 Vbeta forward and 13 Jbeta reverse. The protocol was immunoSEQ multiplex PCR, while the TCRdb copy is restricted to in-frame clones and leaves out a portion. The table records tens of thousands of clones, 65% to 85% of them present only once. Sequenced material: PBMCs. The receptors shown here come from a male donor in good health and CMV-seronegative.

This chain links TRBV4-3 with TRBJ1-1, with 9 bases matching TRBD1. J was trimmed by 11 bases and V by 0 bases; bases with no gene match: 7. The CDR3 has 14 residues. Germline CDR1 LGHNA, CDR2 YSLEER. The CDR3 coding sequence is TGCGCCAGCAGCCAAGATTATACCGGACAGGGGGCTTTCTTT. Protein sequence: CASSQDYTGQGAFF.

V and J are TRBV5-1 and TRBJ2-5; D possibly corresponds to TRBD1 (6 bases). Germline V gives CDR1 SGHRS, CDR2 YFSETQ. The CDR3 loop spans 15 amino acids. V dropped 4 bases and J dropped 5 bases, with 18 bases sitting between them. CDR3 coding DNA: TGCGCCAGCAGCATTATCCAGGGGAGAGACGAGACCCAGTACTTC. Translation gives CASSIIQGRDETQYF.

The CDR3 is CASSLGLVAPDTQYF. DNA for the CDR3: TGCGCCAGCAGCTTGGGACTAGTAGCTCCAGATACGCAGTATTTT. The V and J genes are TRBV5-1 and TRBJ2-3; maybe TRBD2 (6 bases). Germline CDR1 reads SGHRS; CDR2 reads YFSETQ. V was clipped by 0 bases and J by 4 bases, with 12 bases between them. This CDR3 region has 15 residues.

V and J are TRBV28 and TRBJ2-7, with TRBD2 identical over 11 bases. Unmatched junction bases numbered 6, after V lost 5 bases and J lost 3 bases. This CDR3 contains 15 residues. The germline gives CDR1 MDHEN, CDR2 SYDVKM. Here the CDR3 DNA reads TGTGCCAGCAGTCCAACTAGCGGGGGTTACTACGAGCAGTACTTC. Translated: CASSPTSGGYYEQYF.

CDR3 DNA sequence: TGTGCCAGCAGTGCCCGTTACGAGCAGTACTTC. Its protein is CASSARYEQYF. The V gene is TRBV6-1, the J gene TRBJ2-5; D is unclear. The better agreement between TRBJ2-7 and the DNA end casts doubt on the J call. In germline, CDR1 is MNHNS, CDR2 SASEGT. This CDR3 spans 11 amino acids.

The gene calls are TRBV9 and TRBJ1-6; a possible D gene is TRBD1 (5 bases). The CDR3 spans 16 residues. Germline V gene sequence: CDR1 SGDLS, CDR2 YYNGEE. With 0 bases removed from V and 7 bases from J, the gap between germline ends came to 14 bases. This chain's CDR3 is CASSVEPGLLNSPLHF. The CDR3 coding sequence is TGTGCCAGCAGCGTAGAACCGGGACTCCTAAATTCACCCCTCCACTTT.

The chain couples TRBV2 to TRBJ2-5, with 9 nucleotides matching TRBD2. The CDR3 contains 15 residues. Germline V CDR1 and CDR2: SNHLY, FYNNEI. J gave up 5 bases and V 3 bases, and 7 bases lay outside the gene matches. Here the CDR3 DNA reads TGTGCCAGCAGTGAGGAAGCGGGGGGCGCCGAGACCCAGTACTTC. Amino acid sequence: CASSEEAGGAETQYF. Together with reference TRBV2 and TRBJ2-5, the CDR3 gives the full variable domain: EPEVTQTPSHQVTQMGQEVILRCVPISNHLYFYWYRQILGQKVEFLVSFYNNEISEKSEIFDDQFSVERPDGSNFTLKIRSTKLEDSAMYFCASSEEAGGAETQYFGPGTRLLVL.

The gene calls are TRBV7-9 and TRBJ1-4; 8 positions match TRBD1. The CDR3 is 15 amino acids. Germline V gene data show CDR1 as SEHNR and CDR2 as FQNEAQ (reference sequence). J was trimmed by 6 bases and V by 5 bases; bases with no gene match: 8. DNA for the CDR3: TGTGCCAGCAGCGACACAGGGGGAGGCGATGAAAAACTGTTTTTT. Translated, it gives CASSDTGGGDEKLFF.

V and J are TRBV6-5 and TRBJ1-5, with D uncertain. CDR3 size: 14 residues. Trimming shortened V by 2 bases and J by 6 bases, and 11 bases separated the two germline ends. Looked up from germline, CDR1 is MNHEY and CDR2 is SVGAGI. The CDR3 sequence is CASSYEPRGQPQHF. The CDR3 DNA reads TGTGCCAGCAGTTACGAGCCCCGTGGTCAGCCCCAGCATTTT.

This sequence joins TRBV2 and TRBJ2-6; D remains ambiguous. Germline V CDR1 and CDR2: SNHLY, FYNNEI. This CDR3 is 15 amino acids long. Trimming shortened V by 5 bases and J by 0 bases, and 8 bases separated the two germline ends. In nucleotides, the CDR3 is TGTGCCAGCAGTCCTTTCCTCTCTGGGGCCAACGTCCTGACTTTC. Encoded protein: CASSPFLSGANVLTF.

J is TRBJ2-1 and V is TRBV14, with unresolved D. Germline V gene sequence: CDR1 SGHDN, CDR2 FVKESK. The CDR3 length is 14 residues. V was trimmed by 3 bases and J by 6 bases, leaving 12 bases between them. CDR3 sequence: CASSQIPTANEQFF. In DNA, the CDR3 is TGTGCCAGCAGCCAGATCCCCACTGCCAATGAGCAGTTCTTC.

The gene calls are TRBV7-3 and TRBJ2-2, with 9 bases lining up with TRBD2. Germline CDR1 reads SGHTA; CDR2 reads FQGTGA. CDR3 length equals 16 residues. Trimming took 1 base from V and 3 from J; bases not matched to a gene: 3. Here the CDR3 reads CASSLSGGADTGELFF. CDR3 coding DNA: TGTGCCAGCAGCTTAAGCGGGGGGGCCGACACCGGGGAGCTGTTTTTT.

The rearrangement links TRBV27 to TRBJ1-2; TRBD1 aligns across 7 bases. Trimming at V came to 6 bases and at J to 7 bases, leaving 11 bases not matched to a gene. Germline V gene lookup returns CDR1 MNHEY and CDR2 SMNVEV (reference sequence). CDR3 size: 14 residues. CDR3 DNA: TGTGCCAGCAGCCAAATCGGACAGGTCTCTGGCTACACCTTC. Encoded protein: CASSQIGQVSGYTF.

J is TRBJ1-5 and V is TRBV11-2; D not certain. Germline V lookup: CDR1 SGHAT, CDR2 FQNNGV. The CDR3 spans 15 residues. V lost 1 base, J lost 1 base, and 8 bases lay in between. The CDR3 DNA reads TGTGCCAGCAGCTTAGCAGGTGGAAGCAATCAGCCCCAGCATTTT. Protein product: CASSLAGGSNQPQHF. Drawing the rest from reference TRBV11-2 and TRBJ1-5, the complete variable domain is EAGVAQSPRYKIIEKRQSVAFWCNPISGHATLYWYQQILGQGPKLLIQFQNNGVVDDSQLPKDRFSAERLKGVDSTLKIQPAKLEDSAVYLCASSLAGGSNQPQHFGDGTRLSIL.

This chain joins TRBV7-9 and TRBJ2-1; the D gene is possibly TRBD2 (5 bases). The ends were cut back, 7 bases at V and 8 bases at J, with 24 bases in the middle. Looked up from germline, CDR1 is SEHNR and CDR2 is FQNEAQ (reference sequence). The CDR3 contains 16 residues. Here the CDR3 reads CASTRGGPPPWDEQFF. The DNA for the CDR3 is TGTGCCAGCACCCGCGGAGGACCCCCGCCCTGGGATGAGCAGTTCTTC.

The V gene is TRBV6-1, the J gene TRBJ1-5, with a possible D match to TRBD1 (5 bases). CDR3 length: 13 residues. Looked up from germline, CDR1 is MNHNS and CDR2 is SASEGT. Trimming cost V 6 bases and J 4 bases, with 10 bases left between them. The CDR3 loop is CASRQDGNQPQHF. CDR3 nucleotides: TGTGCCAGCAGACAGGACGGGAATCAGCCCCAGCATTTT.

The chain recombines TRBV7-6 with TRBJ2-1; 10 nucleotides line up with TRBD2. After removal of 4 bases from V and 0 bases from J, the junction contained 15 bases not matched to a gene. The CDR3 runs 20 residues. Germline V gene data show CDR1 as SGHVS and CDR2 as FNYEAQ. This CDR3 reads CASSSPRGLAGDHSYNEQFF. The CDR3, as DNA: TGTGCCAGCAGCTCTCCCCGAGGCCTAGCGGGGGATCACTCCTACAATGAGCAGTTCTTC.

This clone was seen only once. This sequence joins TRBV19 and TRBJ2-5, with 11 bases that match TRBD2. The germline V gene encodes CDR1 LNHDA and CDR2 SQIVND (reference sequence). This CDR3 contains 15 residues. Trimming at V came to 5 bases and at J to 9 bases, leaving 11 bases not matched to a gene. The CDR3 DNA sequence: TGTGCCAGTAGTCTGCTAGCGGGGGGCATGGGGGCCCAGTACTTC. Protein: CASSLLAGGMGAQYF.

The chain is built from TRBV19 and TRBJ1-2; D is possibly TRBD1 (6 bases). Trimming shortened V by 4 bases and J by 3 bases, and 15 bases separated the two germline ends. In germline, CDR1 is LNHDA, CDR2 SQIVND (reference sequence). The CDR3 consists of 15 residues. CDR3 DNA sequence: TGTGCCAGTAGTAAACTCAGACAGGAACACTATGGCTACACCTTC. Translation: CASSKLRQEHYGYTF. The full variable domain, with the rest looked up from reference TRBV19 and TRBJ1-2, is DGGITQSPKYLFRKEGQNVTLSCEQNLNHDAMYWYRQDPGQGLRLIYYSQIVNDFQKGDIAEGYSVSREKKESFPLTVTSAQKNPTAFYLCASSKLRQEHYGYTFGSGTRLTVV.

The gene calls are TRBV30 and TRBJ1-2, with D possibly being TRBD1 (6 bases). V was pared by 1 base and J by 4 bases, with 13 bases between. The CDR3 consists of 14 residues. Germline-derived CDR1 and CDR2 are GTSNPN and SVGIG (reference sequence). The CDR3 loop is CAWSEGGGGYGYTF. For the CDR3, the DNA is TGTGCCTGGAGTGAGGGGGGAGGGGGCTATGGCTACACCTTC.